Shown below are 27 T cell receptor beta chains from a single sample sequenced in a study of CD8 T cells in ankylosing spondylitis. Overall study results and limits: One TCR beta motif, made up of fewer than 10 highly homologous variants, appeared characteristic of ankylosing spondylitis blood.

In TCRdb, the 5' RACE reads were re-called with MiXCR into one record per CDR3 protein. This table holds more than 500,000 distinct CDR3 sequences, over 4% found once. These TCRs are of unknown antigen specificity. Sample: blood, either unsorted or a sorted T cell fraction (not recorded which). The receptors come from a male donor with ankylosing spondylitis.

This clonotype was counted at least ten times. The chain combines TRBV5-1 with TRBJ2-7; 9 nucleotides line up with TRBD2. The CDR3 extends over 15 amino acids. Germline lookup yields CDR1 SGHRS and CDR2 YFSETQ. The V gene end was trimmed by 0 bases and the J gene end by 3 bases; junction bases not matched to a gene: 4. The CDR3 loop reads CASSLGAGGIYEQYF. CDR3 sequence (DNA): TGCGCCAGCAGCTTGGGAGCGGGAGGTATCTACGAGCAGTACTTC.

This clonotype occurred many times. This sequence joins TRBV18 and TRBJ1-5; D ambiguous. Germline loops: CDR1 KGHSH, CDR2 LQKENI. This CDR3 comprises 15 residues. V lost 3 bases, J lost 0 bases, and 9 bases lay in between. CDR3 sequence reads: CASSPVGNSNQPQHF. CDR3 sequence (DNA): TGTGCCAGCTCACCGGTCGGAAATAGCAATCAGCCCCAGCATTTT.

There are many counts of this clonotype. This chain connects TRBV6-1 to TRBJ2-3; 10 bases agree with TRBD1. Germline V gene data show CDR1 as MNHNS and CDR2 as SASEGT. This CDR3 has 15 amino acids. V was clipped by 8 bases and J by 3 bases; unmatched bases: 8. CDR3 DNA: TGTGCCAGCTGCAAAAGACAGGGGGCTACAGATACGCAGTATTTT. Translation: CASCKRQGATDTQYF.

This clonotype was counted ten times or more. The CDR3 bases are TGTGCCAGCAGTCTGGAGCAGGAGCAGTACTTC. This sequence encodes CASSLEQEQYF. This sequence joins TRBV6-5 and TRBJ2-7, with D hard to call. Germline CDR1 MNHEY, CDR2 SVGAGI. Trimming removed 5 bases from V and 7 bases from J, with 9 bases in between. This CDR3 has 11 amino acids.

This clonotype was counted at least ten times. The CDR3 region has the DNA TGTGCCAGCAGCTTACGGAGCAATCAGCCCCAGCATTTT. This gives the protein CASSLRSNQPQHF. This chain connects TRBV7-2 to TRBJ1-5; D not certain. The CDR3 runs to 13 residues. The V gene lost 2 bases and the J gene lost 1 base, with 3 bases spanning the gap. Germline V gene sequence: CDR1 SGHTA, CDR2 FQGNSA.

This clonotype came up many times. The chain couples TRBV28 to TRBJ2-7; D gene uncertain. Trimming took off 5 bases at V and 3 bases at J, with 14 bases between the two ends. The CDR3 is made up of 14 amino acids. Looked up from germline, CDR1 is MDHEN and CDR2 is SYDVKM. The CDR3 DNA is TGTGCCAGCAGTGTTCCCTCGGGCCTCTACGAGCAGTACTTC. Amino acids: CASSVPSGLYEQYF. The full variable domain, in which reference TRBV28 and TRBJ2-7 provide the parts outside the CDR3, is DVKVTQSSRYLVKRTGEKVFLECVQDMDHENMFWYRQDPGLGLRLIYFSYDVKMKEKGDIPEGYSVSREKKERFSLILESASTNQTSMYLCASSVPSGLYEQYFGPGTRLTVT.

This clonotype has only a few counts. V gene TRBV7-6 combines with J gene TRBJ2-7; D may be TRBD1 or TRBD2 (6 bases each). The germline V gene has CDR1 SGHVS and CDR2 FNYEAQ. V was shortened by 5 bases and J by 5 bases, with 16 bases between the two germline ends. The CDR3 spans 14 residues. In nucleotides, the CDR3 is TGTGCCAGCAGCCCGAGGGCAGGGGAGGACGAGCAGTACTTC. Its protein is CASSPRAGEDEQYF.

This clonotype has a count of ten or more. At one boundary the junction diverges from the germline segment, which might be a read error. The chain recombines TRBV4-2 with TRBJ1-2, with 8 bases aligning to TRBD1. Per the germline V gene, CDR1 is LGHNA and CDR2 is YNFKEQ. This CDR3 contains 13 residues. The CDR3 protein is CASSQELLRTGFF. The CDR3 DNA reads TGTGCCAGCAGCCAAGAGCTCCTACGGACAGGGTTCTTC.

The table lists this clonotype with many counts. CDR3 residues: CAWSVTSRHTDTQYF. The DNA for the CDR3 is TGTGCCTGGAGTGTTACCAGTAGGCACACAGATACGCAGTATTTT. The chain employs TRBV30 and TRBJ2-3, with no clear D. CDR1 is GTSNPN and CDR2 is SVGIG in the germline V gene (reference sequence). The CDR3 consists of 15 residues. V dropped 0 bases and J dropped 2 bases, with 12 bases sitting between them.

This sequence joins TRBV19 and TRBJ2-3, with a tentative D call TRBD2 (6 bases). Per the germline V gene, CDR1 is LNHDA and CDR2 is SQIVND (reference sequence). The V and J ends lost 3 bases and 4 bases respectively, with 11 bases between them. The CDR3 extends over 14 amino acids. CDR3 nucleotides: TGTGCCAGTAGTATTCGGCCTAGCGCAGATACGCAGTATTTT. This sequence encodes CASSIRPSADTQYF.

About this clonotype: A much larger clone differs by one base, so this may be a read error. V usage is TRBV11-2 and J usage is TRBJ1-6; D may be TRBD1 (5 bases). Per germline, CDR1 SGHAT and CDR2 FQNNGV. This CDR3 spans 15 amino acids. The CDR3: CASSFQGFPNSPLLF. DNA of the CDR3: TGTGCCAGCAGCTTCCAGGGTTTTCCCAATTCACCCCTCCTCTTT.

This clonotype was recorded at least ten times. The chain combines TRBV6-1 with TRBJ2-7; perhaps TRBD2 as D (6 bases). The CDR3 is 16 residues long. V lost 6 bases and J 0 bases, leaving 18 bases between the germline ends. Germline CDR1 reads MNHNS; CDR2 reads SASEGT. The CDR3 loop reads CASSAPGRESSYEQYF. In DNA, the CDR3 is TGTGCCAGCAGCGCCCCCGGACGGGAGAGCTCCTACGAGCAGTACTTC.

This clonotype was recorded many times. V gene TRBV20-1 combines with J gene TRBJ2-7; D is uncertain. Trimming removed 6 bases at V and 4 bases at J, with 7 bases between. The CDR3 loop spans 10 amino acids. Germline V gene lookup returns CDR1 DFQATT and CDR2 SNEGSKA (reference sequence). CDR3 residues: CSAHKYEQYF. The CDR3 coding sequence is TGCAGTGCCCACAAGTACGAGCAGTACTTC.

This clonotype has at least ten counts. Written as DNA, the CDR3 is TGTGCCAGCAGCTTAATGTCGGATACGCAGTATTTT. As protein: CASSLMSDTQYF. This chain links TRBV11-2 with TRBJ2-3; D ambiguous. Trimming took 2 bases from V and 6 from J, leaving 6 bases between them. CDR3 length equals 12 residues. Germline CDR1 reads SGHAT; CDR2 reads FQNNGV.

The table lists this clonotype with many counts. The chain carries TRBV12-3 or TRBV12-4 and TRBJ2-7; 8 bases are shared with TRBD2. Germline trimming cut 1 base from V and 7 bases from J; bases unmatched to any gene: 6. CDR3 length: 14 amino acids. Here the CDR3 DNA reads TGTGCCAGCAGTTTAGACCAGGGACTAGGGGAGCAGTACTTC. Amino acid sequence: CASSLDQGLGEQYF.

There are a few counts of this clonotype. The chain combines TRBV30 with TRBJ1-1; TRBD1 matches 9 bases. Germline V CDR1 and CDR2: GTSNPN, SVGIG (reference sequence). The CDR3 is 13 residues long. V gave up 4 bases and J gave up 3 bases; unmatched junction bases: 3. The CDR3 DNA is TGTGCCTGGATGGGACAGGGAGACACTGAAGCTTTCTTT. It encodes CAWMGQGDTEAFF.

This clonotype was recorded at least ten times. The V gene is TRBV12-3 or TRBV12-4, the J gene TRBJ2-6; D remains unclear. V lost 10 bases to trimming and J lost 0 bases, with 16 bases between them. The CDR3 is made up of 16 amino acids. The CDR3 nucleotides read TGTGCCAACACACCGGCCGGCCTCTCTGGGGCCAACGTCCTGACTTTC. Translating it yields CANTPAGLSGANVLTF.

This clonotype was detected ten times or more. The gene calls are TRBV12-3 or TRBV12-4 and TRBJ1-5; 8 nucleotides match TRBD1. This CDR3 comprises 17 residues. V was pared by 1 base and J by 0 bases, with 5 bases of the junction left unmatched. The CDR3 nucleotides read TGTGCCAGCAGTTTAGGGACAGGGAGTCTTAGCAATCAGCCCCAGCATTTT. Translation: CASSLGTGSLSNQPQHF.

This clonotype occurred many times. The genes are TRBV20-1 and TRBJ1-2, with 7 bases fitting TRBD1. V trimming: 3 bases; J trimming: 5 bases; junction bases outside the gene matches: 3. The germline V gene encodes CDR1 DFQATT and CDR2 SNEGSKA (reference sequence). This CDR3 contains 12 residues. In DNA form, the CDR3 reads TGCAGTGCTAGGGGGGACAGTTATGGCTACACCTTC. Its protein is CSARGDSYGYTF.

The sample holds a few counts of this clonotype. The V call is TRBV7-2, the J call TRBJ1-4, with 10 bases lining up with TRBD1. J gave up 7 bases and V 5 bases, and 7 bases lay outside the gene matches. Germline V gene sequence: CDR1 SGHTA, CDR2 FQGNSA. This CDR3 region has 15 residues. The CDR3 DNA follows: TGTGCCAGCAGCCGGAGGGGACAGGGGTTTGAAAAACTGTTTTTT. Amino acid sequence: CASSRRGQGFEKLFF.

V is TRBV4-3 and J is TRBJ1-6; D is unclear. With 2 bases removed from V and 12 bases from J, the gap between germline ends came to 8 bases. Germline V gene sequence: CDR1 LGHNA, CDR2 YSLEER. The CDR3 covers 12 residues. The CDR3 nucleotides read TGCGCCAGCAGCCAAATTGGTGGACCCCTCCACTTT. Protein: CASSQIGGPLHF.

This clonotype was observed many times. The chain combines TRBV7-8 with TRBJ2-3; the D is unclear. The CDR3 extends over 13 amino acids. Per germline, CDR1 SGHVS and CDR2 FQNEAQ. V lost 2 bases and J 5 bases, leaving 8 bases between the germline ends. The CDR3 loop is CASSLSRQDTQYF. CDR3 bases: TGTGCCAGCAGCTTAAGCCGGCAAGATACGCAGTATTTT.

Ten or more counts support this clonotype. The CDR3 spells CASSLGDSTLAKNIQYF. For the CDR3, the DNA is TGTGCCAGCAGCTTAGGGGACTCCACCCTAGCCAAAAACATTCAGTACTTC. The V gene is TRBV11-2, the J gene TRBJ2-4; D may be TRBD2 (6 bases). The CDR3 has 17 amino acids. CDR1 and CDR2 (germline): SGHAT, FQNNGV. Trimming cost V 1 base and J 0 bases, with 13 bases left between them.

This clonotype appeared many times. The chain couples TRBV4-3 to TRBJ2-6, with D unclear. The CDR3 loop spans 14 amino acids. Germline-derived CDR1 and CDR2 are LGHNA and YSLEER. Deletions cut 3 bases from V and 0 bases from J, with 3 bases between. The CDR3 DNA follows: TGCGCCAGCAGCCATACCTCTGGGGCCAACGTCCTGACTTTC. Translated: CASSHTSGANVLTF.

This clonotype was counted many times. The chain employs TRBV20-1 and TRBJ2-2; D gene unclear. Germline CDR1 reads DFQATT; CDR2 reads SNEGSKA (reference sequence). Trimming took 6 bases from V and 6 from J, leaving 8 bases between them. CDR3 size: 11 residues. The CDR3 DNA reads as TGCAGTGCCAGTCGTTCCGGGGAGCTGTTTTTT. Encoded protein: CSASRSGELFF.

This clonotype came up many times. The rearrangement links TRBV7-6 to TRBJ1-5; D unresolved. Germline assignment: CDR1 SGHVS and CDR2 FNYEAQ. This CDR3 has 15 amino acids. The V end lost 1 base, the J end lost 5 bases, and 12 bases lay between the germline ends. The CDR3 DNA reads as TGTGCCAGCAGCTTAGGCCATGGACGGGATCAGCCCCAGCATTTT. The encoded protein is CASSLGHGRDQPQHF.

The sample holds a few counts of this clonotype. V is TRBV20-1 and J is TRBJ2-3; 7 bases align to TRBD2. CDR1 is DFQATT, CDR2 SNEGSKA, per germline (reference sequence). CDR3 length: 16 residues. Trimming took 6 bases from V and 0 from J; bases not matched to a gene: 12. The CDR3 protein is CSAPPASGSSTDTQYF. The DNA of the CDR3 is TGCAGTGCCCCGCCGGCTAGCGGATCTAGCACAGATACGCAGTATTTT.